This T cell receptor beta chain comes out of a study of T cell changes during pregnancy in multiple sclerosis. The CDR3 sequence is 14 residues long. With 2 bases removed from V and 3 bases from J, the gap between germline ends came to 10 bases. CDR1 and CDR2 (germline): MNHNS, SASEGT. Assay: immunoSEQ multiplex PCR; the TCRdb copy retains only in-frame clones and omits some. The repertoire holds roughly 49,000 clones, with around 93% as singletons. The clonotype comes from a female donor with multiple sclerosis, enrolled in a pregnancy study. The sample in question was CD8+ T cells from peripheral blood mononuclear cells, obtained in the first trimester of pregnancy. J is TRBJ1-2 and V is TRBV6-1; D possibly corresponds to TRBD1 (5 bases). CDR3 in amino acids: CASSEYQGDYGYTF. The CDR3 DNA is TGTGCCAGCAGTGAATATCAGGGCGACTATGGCTACACCTTC.